This T cell receptor beta chain comes out of a study of spatial heterogeneity in lung cancer. At the level of the study: Compared with alpha-chain sequences, beta-chain sequences were consistently detected in greater numbers.

The CDR3 has 13 residues. Trimming stripped 4 bases from V and 3 bases from J, with 6 bases between. Germline values: CDR1 SGHVS, CDR2 FQNEAQ. There are many counts of this clonotype. TCRdb analysed the 5' RACE reads with MiXCR anew, one entry per CDR3 protein. Of 110,000 or so distinct CDR3 sequences listed, less than 14% are singletons. As for time point: blood at routine non-recurrence follow-up after resection. This material consisted of PBMCs, taken at follow-up. J is TRBJ2-2 and V is TRBV7-8; D call uncertain. The clonotype comes from a female donor with early-stage non-small cell lung cancer. The CDR3 DNA sequence: TGTGCCAGCAGCTCTAGATACACCGGGGAGCTGTTTTTT. Residues: CASSSRYTGELFF. The full variable domain, rest sourced from reference TRBV7-8 and TRBJ2-2, is GAGVSQSPRYKVAKRGQDVALRCDPISGHVSLFWYQQALGQGPEFLTYFQNEAQLDKSGLPSDRFFAERPEGSVSTLKIQRTQQEDSAVYLCASSSRYTGELFFGEGSRLTVL.